The subject of this entry is one TCR beta chain. Antigen specificity is unknown. Generated by immunoSEQ multiplex PCR, the TCRdb table keeps only in-frame clones and is missing some. The sample records 100,000 to 150,000 clones, 85% to 90% being singletons. The V end lost 0 bases, the J end lost 7 bases, and 13 bases lay between the germline ends. The CDR3 loop spans 15 amino acids. Per the germline V gene, CDR1 is MNHEY and CDR2 is SMNVEV (reference sequence). These data belong to a study of T cell responses to AZD1222 COVID-19 vaccine. Study-level findings and limits: Clonal diversity was possibly underestimated, and the donors were mostly white British, with more females. Spike-specific TCR repertoires showed rising breadth and depth after two AZD1222 doses. Spike-spanning, vaccine-associated CD4 TCRs were dominant at 160-218 and 743-854.

The chain combines TRBV27 with TRBJ2-1; D possibly matches TRBD1 or TRBD2 (6 bases each). The sequence was collected from an adult in good health. Sequences were derived from peripheral blood, sampled on day 0 of AZD1222 vaccination. This chain's CDR3 is CASSLSGGKRNEQFF. CDR3 nucleotides: TGTGCCAGCAGTTTATCCGGGGGCAAGAGGAATGAGCAGTTCTTC.